This entry describes one T cell receptor (beta chain). This entry belongs to a study of blood T cell repertoires in COVID-19. Study summary: The origin of the acute and convalescent COVID-19 samples was the United States, Italy and Spain.

The CDR3 contains 15 residues. Germline V lookup: CDR1 MDHEN, CDR2 SYDVKM. The ends lost 2 bases at V and 8 bases at J; junction bases unmatched: 8. How the authors handled the data: For nucleated cells, counts were estimated from reference gene primer amplification. Only in-frame clones appear in the TCRdb table, and some are missing; sequencing was by immunoSEQ multiplex PCR. V, J and clone size derive from that table, while D and trimming were established from the DNA sequence. This sample has about 180,000 clones, with over 80% found just once. Sequenced material: peripheral blood. The receptor was isolated from a woman aged 70-85 years with acute or convalescent COVID-19. The chain employs TRBV28 and TRBJ2-1, with TRBD1 identical over 8 bases. CDR3 residues: CASSLSQGAMDEQFF. The CDR3 DNA sequence: TGTGCCAGCAGTTTAAGTCAGGGGGCGATGGATGAGCAGTTCTTC.